Below, 2 T cell receptor beta chains from the same sample are listed, as sequenced in a study of Graves' ophthalmopathy and Graves' hyperthyroidism. TCR beta CDR3 regions were amplified from RNA transcripts. An initial RT-PCR round employing HTBI primers preceded a second-round multiplex PCR. MiXCR, run by TCRdb on the multiplex PCR reads, gives a single entry per CDR3 protein. The sample lists about 640,000 distinct CDR3 sequences; roughly 39% were seen once. Sequencing was performed on peripheral blood. Every receptor here comes from an adult man with Graves' ophthalmopathy.

This clonotype appeared a few times. This chain connects TRBV10-3 to TRBJ2-1; possibly TRBD1 or TRBD2 for D (5 bases each). The V gene lost 2 bases and the J gene lost 6 bases, with 17 bases spanning the gap. The CDR3 is made up of 16 amino acids. Germline loops: CDR1 ENHRY, CDR2 SYGVKD. The CDR3, as DNA: TGTGCCATCAGTGAGCTGGAGGCAGGGTATCCCAATGAGCAGTTCTTC. Protein product: CAISELEAGYPNEQFF.

The chain joins TRBV29-1 to TRBJ2-6, with D possibly matching TRBD1 (7 bases). Trimming left V 2 bases short and J 4 bases short, with 12 bases between. This CDR3 contains 15 residues. Germline assignment: CDR1 SQVTM and CDR2 ANQGSEA. Here the CDR3 reads CSVEQGGRGANVLTF. CDR3 nucleotide sequence: TGCAGCGTTGAACAGGGGGGCAGGGGGGCCAACGTCCTGACTTTC.